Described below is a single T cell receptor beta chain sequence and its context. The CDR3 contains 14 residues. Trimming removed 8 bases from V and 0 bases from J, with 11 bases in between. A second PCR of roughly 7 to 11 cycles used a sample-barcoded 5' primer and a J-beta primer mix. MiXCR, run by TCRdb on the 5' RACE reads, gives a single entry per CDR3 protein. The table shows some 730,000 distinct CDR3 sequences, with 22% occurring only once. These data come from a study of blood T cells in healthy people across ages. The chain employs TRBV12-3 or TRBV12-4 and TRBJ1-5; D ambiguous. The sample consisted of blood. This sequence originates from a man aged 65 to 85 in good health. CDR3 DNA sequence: TGTGCCAGCTTAAGGCGAGGTAGCAATCAGCCCCAGCATTTT. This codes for CASLRRGSNQPQHF.